What follows is one T cell receptor (beta chain) and its context. This sample is part of a study of CD8 T cells in Susac syndrome. Looking at the study overall: Patients with Susac syndrome were therapy-naive, treated with corticosteroids, or treated with intravenous immunoglobulin alone when blood was collected.

Germline V CDR1 and CDR2: SQVTM, ANQGSEA. The ends lost 0 bases at V and 4 bases at J; junction bases unmatched: 4. The CDR3 has 14 residues. As judged by recently defined diagnostic criteria, patients with Susac syndrome had definite or probable disease. An amount of RNA that ranged from about 0.45 to 1 ug was reverse transcribed with random hexamers. TCRdb reanalysed the immunoSEQ multiplex PCR reads using MiXCR and keeps one entry per CDR3 protein. This sample has some 200,000 distinct CDR3 sequences, with almost 96% found just once. The sequence came from a human donor with Susac syndrome. This rearrangement joins TRBV29-1 to TRBJ2-3; TRBD1 matches at 7 bases. The source material was CD4+ T cells from PBMCs. Written as DNA, the CDR3 is TGCAGCGTTGAAGATCGGCAGGGGGCAGATACGCAGTATTTT. It encodes CSVEDRQGADTQYF.